The T cell receptor (beta chain) under discussion was sequenced for a study of regulatory T cells in long-lasting Graves disease. As for this clonotype: Its antigen is currently unknown.

Documented time point: newly diagnosed GD, antithyroid drugs for less than 3 months. Isolated PBMC RNA provided the starting material for the TCR library. The V gene's germline CDR1 is MGHRA and CDR2 YSYEKL. The CDR3 extends over 15 amino acids. Trimming took off 0 bases at V and 6 bases at J, with 14 bases between the two ends. Investigators prepared the TCR beta libraries by applying iRepertoire HTBI primers and Arm-PCR of CDR3 regions. TCRdb passed the multiplex PCR reads through MiXCR, listing each CDR3 protein once. The sample lists 680,000 or so distinct CDR3 sequences, around 15% occurring once. The study, taken as a whole, reports: Newly diagnosed disease favored TRBV20-1 and TRBJ2-1 over persistent disease.

These data also featured in a second study, about T cells in Graves' hyperthyroidism and ophthalmopathy.

The chain employs TRBV4-1 and TRBJ2-5, with D maybe TRBD1 (6 bases). The source is a woman aged 30 to 39 with Graves disease. Here the sequenced sample was peripheral blood mononuclear cells (PBMCs), taken at new diagnosis, from a patient treated with antithyroid drugs. The CDR3 sequence is CASSQDPQGTQTQYF. CDR3 DNA sequence: TGCGCCAGCAGCCAAGATCCGCAGGGGACCCAGACCCAGTACTTC.